Below, 14 T cell receptor beta chains from the same sample are listed, as sequenced in a study of blood T cells in healthy people across ages. Primed by a sample-barcoded 5' primer and a J-beta primer mix, a second PCR proceeded for roughly 6 to 12 cycles. TCRdb passed the 5' RACE reads through MiXCR, listing each CDR3 protein once. The table records around 1,900,000 distinct CDR3 sequences, approximately 40% of them present only once. The sample taken for sequencing was blood. These receptors originate from a human donor in good health.

A word on this clonotype: Germline and junction disagree at one end, which may indicate a read error. This chain connects TRBV28 to TRBJ2-1; perhaps D is TRBD1 or TRBD2 (5 bases each). CDR3 length: 16 amino acids. Per the germline V gene, CDR1 is MDHEN and CDR2 is SYDVKM. CDR3 nucleotide sequence: TGTGTCAGCAGTCCCCCAAGGGGAGCCCTCTACAATGAGCAGTTCTTC. Protein sequence: CVSSPPRGALYNEQFF.

J is TRBJ1-2 and V is TRBV7-2; D gene ambiguous. Germline assignment: CDR1 SGHTA and CDR2 FQGNSA. V was shortened by 1 base and J by 1 base, with 13 bases between the two germline ends. The CDR3 has 16 amino acids. The DNA for the CDR3 is TGTGCCAGCAGCTTAGACTCCGTGGGAAATAACTATGGCTACACCTTC. Translation gives CASSLDSVGNNYGYTF.

This clonotype showed up just a few times. The V gene is TRBV7-3, the J gene TRBJ2-3, with 9 bases lining up with TRBD1. CDR3 length equals 15 residues. Germline CDR1 reads SGHTA; CDR2 reads FQGTGA. Germline trimming cut 3 bases from V and 2 bases from J; bases unmatched to any gene: 3. CDR3 in amino acids: CASSFTGGLTDTQYF. CDR3 DNA: TGTGCCAGCAGCTTTACAGGGGGCCTCACAGATACGCAGTATTTT.

This rearrangement joins TRBV4-3 to TRBJ2-1; 7 bases fit TRBD1. The V gene's germline CDR1 is LGHNA and CDR2 YSLEER. The CDR3 is 15 residues long. V dropped 3 bases and J dropped 2; count of bases not matched to a gene: 4. The CDR3 nucleotides are TGCGCCAGCAGCCATTACAGGGGACCCTACAATGAGCAGTTCTTC. This codes for CASSHYRGPYNEQFF.

This sequence joins TRBV3-1 and TRBJ2-2; no firm D call. This CDR3 region has 15 residues. V shed 4 bases and J shed 3 bases, with 12 bases lying between them. Germline lookup yields CDR1 LGHDT and CDR2 YNNKEL (reference sequence). As DNA, the CDR3 is TGTGCCAGCAGCCTATCGACTGAATACACCGGGGAGCTGTTTTTT. It is translated as CASSLSTEYTGELFF. Supplemented by reference TRBV3-1 and TRBJ2-2, the full variable domain reads DTAVSQTPKYLVTQMGNDKSIKCEQNLGHDTMYWYKQDSKKFLKIMFSYNNKELIINETVPNRFSPKSPDKAHLNLHINSLELGDSAVYFCASSLSTEYTGELFFGEGSRLTVL.

This clonotype has just a few counts. The junction departs from the called germline gene at one end, perhaps through a read error. The rearrangement joins TRBV7-7 to TRBJ2-5, with D hard to call. This CDR3 has 14 residues. Germline V gene lookup returns CDR1 SSHAT and CDR2 FNYEAQ (reference sequence). The CDR3 coding sequence is TGTGCTAGCAGCTTAATCGGCAGCCAAGAGACCCAGTACTTC. It specifies CASSLIGSQETQYF.

This clonotype was seen only a few times. V gene TRBV6-6 combines with J gene TRBJ2-5; 8 bases align to TRBD2. Gene TRBJ2-7 matches the end of the DNA better, so the J call may be wrong. The CDR3 length is 14 residues. Germline loops: CDR1 MNHNY, CDR2 SVGAGI (reference sequence). CDR3 residues: CASRPGRGGYEQYF. CDR3 coding DNA: TGTGCCAGCAGACCCGGACGGGGGGGATACGAGCAGTACTTC.

This clonotype was counted only a few times. J is TRBJ2-1 and V is TRBV7-9, with a tentative D call TRBD2 (5 bases). CDR1 is SEHNR and CDR2 is FQNEAQ in the germline V gene (reference sequence). The CDR3 sequence is 16 residues long. V was trimmed by 5 bases and J by 0 bases, leaving 14 bases between them. CDR3 nucleotides: TGTGCCAGCAGCCAAAAGTGGAGGAGCTCCTACAATGAGCAGTTCTTC. Translating it yields CASSQKWRSSYNEQFF.

The J gene is TRBJ2-3, the V gene TRBV5-1; possible D gene TRBD2, 5 bases. This CDR3 is built from 14 residues. The germline gives CDR1 SGHRS, CDR2 YFSETQ. V lost 2 bases and J lost 4, with 11 bases in between. CDR3 protein: CASSFGVEADTQYF. DNA for the CDR3: TGCGCCAGCAGCTTCGGCGTGGAGGCAGATACGCAGTATTTT.

The rearrangement links TRBV28 to TRBJ2-1, with D unresolved. Trimming stripped 4 bases from V and 6 bases from J, with 10 bases between. The CDR3 has 13 amino acids. Germline V CDR1 and CDR2: MDHEN, SYDVKM. CDR3 in amino acids: CASSSSVTNEQFF. The CDR3 DNA follows: TGTGCCAGCAGTTCCAGTGTTACCAATGAGCAGTTCTTC.

This clonotype was counted only a few times. The chain uses TRBV20-1 and TRBJ2-7; the match to TRBD1 covers 9 bases. The CDR3 is 17 amino acids. V lost 8 bases to trimming and J lost 4 bases; unmatched junction nucleotides: 21. Germline V lookup: CDR1 DFQATT, CDR2 SNEGSKA (reference sequence). DNA for the CDR3: TGCAGTACCAGGGACAGGGTTATCGGAGACGGTTTTTACGAGCAGTACTTC. Residues: CSTRDRVIGDGFYEQYF.

In this sample, this clonotype turned up a few times. The chain has TRBV5-5 and TRBJ2-6; D is undetermined. The germline V gene has CDR1 SGHKS and CDR2 YYEKEE (reference sequence). The CDR3 consists of 18 residues. The ends were cut back, 4 bases at V and 4 bases at J, with 21 bases in the middle. CDR3 sequence reads: CASSPIRKFSVGANVLTF. The CDR3 nucleotides read TGTGCCAGCAGCCCCATCCGAAAGTTCTCTGTGGGGGCCAACGTCCTGACTTTC.

About this clonotype itself: A read error may produce the germline difference seen at one junction end. The CDR3 bases are TGTGCCAACAGTCGAGATTACGAGCAGTACTTC. Translation: CANSRDYEQYF. The chain carries TRBV25-1 and TRBJ2-7, with D unclear. Germline CDR1 reads MGHDK; CDR2 reads SYGVNS. CDR3 size: 11 residues.

V is TRBV4-3 and J is TRBJ1-1; D not certain. Germline V gene lookup returns CDR1 LGHNA and CDR2 YSLEER. The CDR3 totals 16 residues. Between the trimmed V and J ends, which lost 2 bases and 1 base, there was a span of 14 bases. Here the CDR3 reads CASSQNSVRRNTEAFF. As DNA, the CDR3 is TGCGCCAGCAGCCAAAATTCGGTAAGAAGGAACACTGAAGCTTTCTTT.